The 21 T cell receptor beta chains presented below share a single source sample, sequenced in a study of response to subunit inactivated influenza vaccine. Each CDR3 protein gets one entry after TCRdb re-called the RT-PCR reads with MiXCR. The table lists about 570,000 distinct CDR3 sequences, approximately 10% of them singletons. These data also formed part of another study, on T cells expressing NK-cell markers. That publication notes: Synthesis of TCR beta cDNA relied on 5'RACE template switching carrying UMIs.

The specimen was PBMCs from blood, collected on the day of vaccination. The source of these receptors is a man aged 45-65 years who received an inactivated influenza vaccine.

V and J are TRBV28 and TRBJ1-5; possibly TRBD1 for D (6 bases). The CDR3 totals 17 residues. The V and J ends lost 0 bases and 0 bases respectively, with 12 bases between them. Germline CDR1 MDHEN, CDR2 SYDVKM. The CDR3 DNA reads as TGTGCCAGCAGTTTATGGTTGGACAGCTTTAGCAATCAGCCCCAGCATTTT. This gives the protein CASSLWLDSFSNQPQHF.

The chain links TRBV20-1 to TRBJ1-2, with 8 bases identical to TRBD1. The CDR3 is 12 residues long. Trimming took 6 bases from V and 14 from J; bases not matched to a gene: 14. CDR1 is DFQATT, CDR2 SNEGSKA, per germline (reference sequence). The CDR3 region is CSASLGQGPITF. In nucleotides, the CDR3 is TGCAGTGCCAGTCTAGGACAGGGACCTATAACCTTC.

This clonotype appeared a few times. V gene TRBV27 combines with J gene TRBJ1-4; D perhaps matches TRBD1 (6 bases). Germline V CDR1 and CDR2: MNHEY, SMNVEV (reference sequence). There are 14 residues in the CDR3. V shed 3 bases and J shed 7 bases, with 12 bases lying between them. In nucleotides, the CDR3 is TGTGCCAGCAGTTTTGGGGGGGCCAGTGAAAAACTGTTTTTT. Translation gives CASSFGGASEKLFF.

A few counts support this clonotype. The chain has TRBV12-3 or TRBV12-4 and TRBJ2-7; possibly TRBD1 for D (5 bases). The CDR3 has 15 residues. Trimming cost V 2 bases and J 3 bases, with 14 bases left between them. CDR3 sequence: CASSLWSVGHYEQYF. In DNA form, the CDR3 reads TGTGCCAGCAGTTTATGGTCTGTCGGACACTACGAGCAGTACTTC.

This clonotype came up a few times. J is TRBJ2-7 and V is TRBV4-1; 7 bases fit TRBD2. Germline V gives CDR1 MGHRA, CDR2 YSYEKL. This CDR3 is built from 17 residues. The ends lost 4 bases at V and 2 bases at J; junction bases unmatched: 14. The CDR3 coding sequence is TGCGCCAGCAGCCGCTATGCAGTTGCGGGGGAGACCTACGAGCAGTACTTC. Its protein product is CASSRYAVAGETYEQYF.

V and J are TRBV20-1 and TRBJ2-1; 11 nucleotides match TRBD2. CDR3 size: 14 residues. CDR1 DFQATT and CDR2 SNEGSKA come from the germline V gene (reference sequence). J was trimmed by 9 bases and V by 0 bases; bases with no gene match: 4. The CDR3 is CSARELAGVFEQFF. As DNA, the CDR3 is TGCAGTGCTAGAGAACTAGCGGGAGTTTTTGAGCAGTTCTTC.

The chain carries TRBV12-3 or TRBV12-4 and TRBJ1-3, with unresolved D. Between the trimmed V and J ends, which lost 3 bases and 0 bases, there was a span of 3 bases. This CDR3 is built from 13 residues. This chain's CDR3 is CASSFSSGNTIYF. The CDR3 coding sequence is TGTGCCAGCAGTTTCAGCTCTGGAAACACCATATATTTT.

J is TRBJ2-2 and V is TRBV6-2 or TRBV6-3, with TRBD2 identical over 10 bases. The length of the CDR3 is 16 residues. From germline, CDR1 is MNHEY and CDR2 SVGEGT. V lost 0 bases and J lost 7; bases outside the gene matches: 5. The CDR3 region has the DNA TGTGCCAGCAGTTACTCAGCGGGGGGGCCCATCGGGGAGCTGTTTTTT. Translating gives CASSYSAGGPIGELFF.

The V gene is TRBV6-1, the J gene TRBJ2-3, with 8 bases fitting TRBD1. The length of the CDR3 is 14 residues. The trim removed 8 bases at V and 4 bases at J, leaving 8 bases unmatched. Germline V gene sequence: CDR1 MNHNS, CDR2 SASEGT. The CDR3 DNA reads as TGTGCCAGCGGGAGACAGGGGAGCTCAGATACGCAGTATTTT. This codes for CASGRQGSSDTQYF.

The chain recombines TRBV4-1 with TRBJ2-1, with 14 bases fitting TRBD2. V gave up 1 base and J gave up 12 bases; unmatched junction bases: 17. There are 19 residues in the CDR3. In germline, CDR1 is MGHRA, CDR2 YSYEKL. Here the CDR3 reads CASSQAEGGLAGVSWGQFF. CDR3 DNA: TGCGCCAGCAGCCAAGCAGAGGGGGGACTAGCGGGAGTGTCGTGGGGGCAGTTCTTC.

This clonotype was counted only a few times. The V gene is TRBV9, the J gene TRBJ1-1; D might be TRBD1 (5 bases). In germline, CDR1 is SGDLS, CDR2 YYNGEE. This CDR3 comprises 16 residues. Trimming shortened V by 4 bases and J by 1 base, and 17 bases separated the two germline ends. As DNA, the CDR3 is TGTGCCAGCAGCCCCCAGGAGGGACTGAGGAACACTGAAGCTTTCTTT. It yields the protein CASSPQEGLRNTEAFF.

In this sample, this clonotype turned up a few times. The chain carries TRBV4-1 and TRBJ1-4; the match to TRBD1 covers 8 bases. The CDR3 runs to 16 residues. Per the germline V gene, CDR1 is MGHRA and CDR2 is YSYEKL. J gave up 8 bases and V 3 bases, and 11 bases lay outside the gene matches. This CDR3 is CASSQGQAGFLEKLFF. DNA for the CDR3: TGCGCCAGCAGCCAGGGACAGGCTGGGTTTTTGGAAAAACTGTTTTTT.

This clonotype was observed a handful of times. This chain joins TRBV7-9 and TRBJ1-2; a possible D gene is TRBD1 (5 bases). The CDR3 length is 16 residues. Trimming removed 1 base at V and 2 bases at J, with 14 bases between. CDR1 SEHNR and CDR2 FQNEAQ come from the germline V gene (reference sequence). CDR3 sequence reads: CASSLVGAEVNYGYTF. For the CDR3, the DNA is TGTGCCAGCAGCTTAGTCGGGGCAGAAGTCAACTATGGCTACACCTTC.

The chain combines TRBV15 with TRBJ2-2; the D gene is possibly TRBD1 (6 bases). V lost 0 bases, J lost 8 bases, and 16 bases lay in between. Germline CDR1 LNHNV, CDR2 YYDKDF (reference sequence). The CDR3 runs to 16 residues. CDR3 amino acids: CATSRERAQGSGELFF. In nucleotides, the CDR3 is TGTGCCACCAGCAGAGAGCGCGCGCAGGGGAGTGGGGAGCTGTTTTTT.

This clonotype was recorded a few times. The genes are TRBV5-1 and TRBJ1-1; no firm D call. Germline V gene lookup returns CDR1 SGHRS and CDR2 YFSETQ. The CDR3 is made up of 13 amino acids. Trimming took 0 bases from V and 4 from J, leaving 7 bases between them. This CDR3 is CASSLDGSTEAFF. The CDR3 DNA sequence: TGCGCCAGCAGCTTGGATGGGTCCACTGAAGCTTTCTTT.

In this sample, this clonotype turned up a few times. This chain joins TRBV10-3 and TRBJ2-5, with D maybe TRBD1 (5 bases). Germline CDR1 ENHRY, CDR2 SYGVKD. V dropped 5 bases and J dropped 0 bases, with 7 bases sitting between them. The CDR3 contains 13 residues. CDR3 in DNA: TGTGCCATCAGTTCCAGGGACCAAGAGACCCAGTACTTC. Amino acid sequence: CAISSRDQETQYF.

In this sample, this clonotype turned up a few times. The V call is TRBV20-1, the J call TRBJ2-7, with TRBD1 matching 7 bases. V dropped 6 bases and J dropped 4; count of bases not matched to a gene: 9. This CDR3 spans 13 amino acids. In germline, CDR1 is DFQATT, CDR2 SNEGSKA (reference sequence). The CDR3 loop reads CSATNRGPYEQYF. The DNA for the CDR3 is TGCAGTGCGACTAACAGGGGCCCGTACGAGCAGTACTTC.

The chain couples TRBV5-1 to TRBJ1-2, with D unresolved. V lost 0 bases and J lost 2, with 11 bases in between. From germline, CDR1 is SGHRS and CDR2 YFSETQ. CDR3 length equals 15 residues. CDR3 in amino acids: CASSLEGKWNYGYTF. CDR3 nucleotide sequence: TGCGCCAGCAGCTTGGAGGGTAAATGGAACTATGGCTACACCTTC.

The rearrangement links TRBV7-6 to TRBJ2-2; no clear D. CDR1 SGHVS and CDR2 FNYEAQ come from the germline V gene. The CDR3 has 16 amino acids. Between the trimmed V and J ends, which lost 0 bases and 2 bases, there was a span of 10 bases. In nucleotides, the CDR3 is TGTGCCAGCAGCTTAGCGCCAAGGGTCAACACCGGGGAGCTGTTTTTT. Translation: CASSLAPRVNTGELFF.

The table lists this clonotype with a few counts. The rearrangement uses TRBV4-1 and TRBJ1-1; D possibly corresponds to TRBD1 (5 bases). The germline V gene has CDR1 MGHRA and CDR2 YSYEKL. CDR3 size: 15 residues. The V end lost 1 base, the J end lost 4 bases, and 13 bases lay between the germline ends. CDR3 in DNA: TGCGCCAGCAGCCAAGGCAGTGGGGGGGGCACTGAAGCTTTCTTT. Translated, it gives CASSQGSGGGTEAFF.

V usage is TRBV6-2 or TRBV6-3 and J usage is TRBJ2-2; TRBD2 matches 8 bases. This CDR3 has 15 amino acids. Trimming at V came to 2 bases and at J to 5 bases, leaving 4 bases not matched to a gene. The germline V gene has CDR1 MNHEY and CDR2 SVGEGT. The chain's CDR3 is CASSYEREPTGELFF. CDR3 coding DNA: TGTGCCAGCAGTTACGAGCGGGAGCCAACCGGGGAGCTGTTTTTT.